This T cell receptor (beta chain) comes out of a study of beta chain features in type 1 diabetes. Study-wide results and caveats: Type 1 diabetes patients showed a moderate but significant shortening of TCRB CDR3s in all four CD4+ subsets.

The study reverse transcribed the entire isolated RNA, so it sequenced expressed TCRB transcripts. Assay: immunoSEQ multiplex PCR; the TCRdb copy retains only in-frame clones and omits some. The sample contains approximately 730,000 clones, around an eighth of which appear only once. This clone was seen more than once but under ten times. Its antigen remains unidentified. The receptor comes from a man between 18 and 35 years old with type 1 diabetes. Sequenced sample: naive CD4+ T cells from blood.

CDR3: CASSYYGISNQPQHF. CDR3 nucleotide sequence: TGTGCCAGCAGCTACTACGGGATTAGCAATCAGCCCCAGCATTTT. V usage is TRBV5-6 and J usage is TRBJ1-5; the D is unclear. The CDR3 is 15 amino acids. The V gene lost 3 bases and the J gene lost 0 bases, with 10 bases spanning the gap. The V gene's germline CDR1 is SGHDT and CDR2 YYEEEE.